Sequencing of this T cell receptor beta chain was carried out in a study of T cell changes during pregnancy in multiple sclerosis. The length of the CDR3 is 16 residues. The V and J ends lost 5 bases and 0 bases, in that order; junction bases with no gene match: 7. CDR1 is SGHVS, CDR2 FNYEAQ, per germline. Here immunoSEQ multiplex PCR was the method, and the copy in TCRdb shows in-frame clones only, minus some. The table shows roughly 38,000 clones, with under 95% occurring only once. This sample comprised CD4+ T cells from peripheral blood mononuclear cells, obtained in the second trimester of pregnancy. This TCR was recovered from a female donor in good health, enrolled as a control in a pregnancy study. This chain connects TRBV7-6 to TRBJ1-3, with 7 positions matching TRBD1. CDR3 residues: CASSGQQGSSGNTIYF. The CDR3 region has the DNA TGTGCCAGCAGCGGTCAACAGGGGTCCTCTGGAAACACCATATATTTT.